The 17 T cell receptor beta chains presented below share a single source sample, sequenced in a study of blood T cell repertoires in COVID-19. Method: immunoSEQ multiplex PCR; TCRdb's copy keeps in-frame clones and lacks some. The profile shows some 14,000 clones, about 85% of them singletons. The specimen sequenced was peripheral blood. Every receptor here comes from a human donor in a cohort sampled during active COVID-19.

The J gene is TRBJ2-7, the V gene TRBV11-2, with 9 bases fitting TRBD2. V lost 4 bases, J lost 2 bases, and 6 bases stayed unmatched. Germline values: CDR1 SGHAT, CDR2 FQNNGV. This CDR3 spans 15 amino acids. Written as DNA, the CDR3 is TGTGCCAGCAGCTGGGGACTAGCTCTGACCTACGAGCAGTACTTC. Translating it yields CASSWGLALTYEQYF.

The chain joins TRBV7-9 to TRBJ2-7; D perhaps matches TRBD2 (6 bases). Trimming left V 2 bases short and J 7 bases short, with 15 bases between. Germline values: CDR1 SEHNR, CDR2 FQNEAQ (reference sequence). CDR3 size: 14 residues. The DNA for the CDR3 is TGTGCCAGCAGCTTACCAGGGAGTGCGGGGGAGCAGTACTTC. Its translation: CASSLPGSAGEQYF.

The CDR3 DNA is TGTGCCAGCTCATTCGGGGGGACCTACACAGATACGCAGTATTTT. The encoded protein is CASSFGGTYTDTQYF. This rearrangement joins TRBV2 to TRBJ2-3; 7 bases match TRBD2. The CDR3 has 15 residues. J gave up 2 bases and V 8 bases, and 10 bases lay outside the gene matches. Per germline, CDR1 SNHLY and CDR2 FYNNEI.

V usage is TRBV5-6 and J usage is TRBJ1-5; D might be TRBD1 (5 bases). The CDR3 totals 16 residues. The V gene's germline CDR1 is SGHDT and CDR2 YYEEEE. The V end lost 1 base, the J end lost 2 bases, and 13 bases lay between the germline ends. In DNA form, the CDR3 reads TGTGCCAGCAGCTTGCTGGGGCGGGGTGGCAATCAGCCCCAGCATTTT. It encodes CASSLLGRGGNQPQHF.

This chain joins TRBV6-5 and TRBJ1-2; D is unclear. This CDR3 is built from 14 residues. V shed 7 bases and J shed 0 bases, with 12 bases lying between them. In germline, CDR1 is MNHEY, CDR2 SVGAGI. CDR3 nucleotides: TGTGCCAGCACCCCCCGGCGGTCTAACTATGGCTACACCTTC. It is translated as CASTPRRSNYGYTF.

The chain combines TRBV4-3 with TRBJ1-4; D is unclear. The CDR3 has 16 amino acids. With 0 bases removed from V and 8 bases from J, the gap between germline ends came to 16 bases. Germline lookup yields CDR1 LGHNA and CDR2 YSLEER. The CDR3 spells CASSQDPPRDGEKLFF. Here the CDR3 DNA reads TGCGCCAGCAGCCAAGATCCTCCACGGGATGGGGAAAAACTGTTTTTT.

The rearrangement joins TRBV7-8 to TRBJ1-3; 9 positions agree with TRBD1. The CDR3 is made up of 18 amino acids. The J segment lost 1 base and the V segment lost 5 bases, leaving 12 bases of the junction unmatched. Germline V lookup: CDR1 SGHVS, CDR2 FQNEAQ. This CDR3 is CASSPRADRGASGNTIYF. In DNA form, the CDR3 reads TGTGCCAGCAGCCCCCGGGCGGACAGGGGAGCGTCTGGAAACACCATATATTTT.

The V call is TRBV4-1, the J call TRBJ2-7; 8 nucleotides line up with TRBD1. Germline loops: CDR1 MGHRA, CDR2 YSYEKL. V shed 0 bases and J 6 bases; nucleotides not matched to a gene: 13. This CDR3 has 17 residues. CDR3 region: CASSQDQASGGWREQYF. The DNA of the CDR3 is TGCGCCAGCAGCCAAGATCAAGCGTCAGGGGGCTGGCGCGAGCAGTACTTC.

The chain is built from TRBV28 and TRBJ1-2; 8 nucleotides line up with TRBD1. The CDR3 has 12 residues. Per the germline V gene, CDR1 is MDHEN and CDR2 is SYDVKM. Trimming cost V 6 bases and J 6 bases; bases outside gene matches: 3. The CDR3: CASRGQVNGYTF. The CDR3 nucleotides are TGTGCCAGCAGGGGACAGGTTAATGGCTACACCTTC.

The chain recombines TRBV5-6 with TRBJ2-2, with D perhaps matching TRBD1 (5 bases). CDR3 length: 16 residues. The V gene's germline CDR1 is SGHDT and CDR2 YYEEEE. V dropped 3 bases and J dropped 5 bases, with 17 bases sitting between them. The CDR3 DNA sequence: TGTGCCAGCAGCTCCCGGTTCAGGGCCAGAACCGGGGAGCTGTTTTTT. This gives the protein CASSSRFRARTGELFF. The variable domain in full, completed from reference TRBV5-6 and TRBJ2-2, reads DAGVTQSPTHLIKTRGQQVTLRCSPKSGHDTVSWYQQALGQGPQFIFQYYEEEERQRGNFPDRFSGHQFPNYSSELNVNALLLGDSALYLCASSSRFRARTGELFFGEGSRLTVL.

V and J are TRBV6-2 or TRBV6-3 and TRBJ2-7, with D possibly being TRBD2 (5 bases). Germline CDR1 reads MNHEY; CDR2 reads SVGEGT. CDR3 length: 12 amino acids. The V and J ends lost 4 bases and 4 bases respectively, with 8 bases between them. CDR3 nucleotide sequence: TGTGCCAGCAGTTCAACTAGTTACGAGCAGTACTTC. Amino acid sequence: CASSSTSYEQYF.

The chain uses TRBV18 and TRBJ2-1, with D unresolved. This CDR3 has 17 residues. V lost 2 bases, J lost 0 bases, and 14 bases lay in between. Germline CDR1 and CDR2: KGHSH and LQKENI. DNA for the CDR3: TGTGCCAGCTCACCAAGTGCCGTAGTATCCTCCTACAATGAGCAGTTCTTC. Translating it yields CASSPSAVVSSYNEQFF.

The J gene is TRBJ1-2, the V gene TRBV20-1, with D perhaps TRBD1 (6 bases). The V end was cut by 2 bases, the J end by 7 bases, with 8 bases between. This CDR3 contains 11 residues. Germline-derived CDR1 and CDR2 are DFQATT and SNEGSKA (reference sequence). The CDR3 coding sequence is TGCAGTGCTAGACAGGGGCCTGGCTACACCTTC. Its protein product is CSARQGPGYTF.

The chain joins TRBV5-4 to TRBJ2-5; TRBD2 matches at 16 bases. The junction had 5 bases not matched to a gene; V was cut back by 4 bases and J by 5 bases. Germline V gene sequence: CDR1 SGHNT, CDR2 YYREEE (reference sequence). This CDR3 has 16 amino acids. The CDR3: CASSVGLAGGEETQYF. Here the CDR3 DNA reads TGTGCCAGCAGCGTGGGACTAGCGGGAGGGGAGGAGACCCAGTACTTC.

The J gene is TRBJ1-4, the V gene TRBV27; weak D call: TRBD1 (6 bases). The CDR3 covers 12 residues. Per the germline V gene, CDR1 is MNHEY and CDR2 is SMNVEV (reference sequence). V was cut by 8 bases and J by 6 bases, with 10 bases left in between. CDR3 loop: CASGQRDEKLFF. The DNA of the CDR3 is TGTGCCAGCGGACAGAGAGATGAAAAACTGTTTTTT.

The rearrangement uses TRBV25-1 and TRBJ1-1, with D unresolved. This CDR3 region has 12 residues. V lost 8 bases and J lost 4, with 11 bases in between. Looked up from germline, CDR1 is MGHDK and CDR2 is SYGVNS. The DNA for the CDR3 is TGTGCCAGCGGGAGTCACCCCACTGAAGCTTTCTTT. This translates into CASGSHPTEAFF.

This clone is medium-sized (0.01 to 0.1%) by share. The chain has TRBV28 and TRBJ2-7; perhaps TRBD2 as D (6 bases). CDR3 length: 16 residues. Germline V lookup: CDR1 MDHEN, CDR2 SYDVKM. V was pared by 3 bases and J by 0 bases, with 15 bases between. The CDR3 is CASSFTLASLSYEQYF. The CDR3 nucleotides read TGTGCCAGCAGTTTCACTCTAGCGTCGCTCTCCTACGAGCAGTACTTC.